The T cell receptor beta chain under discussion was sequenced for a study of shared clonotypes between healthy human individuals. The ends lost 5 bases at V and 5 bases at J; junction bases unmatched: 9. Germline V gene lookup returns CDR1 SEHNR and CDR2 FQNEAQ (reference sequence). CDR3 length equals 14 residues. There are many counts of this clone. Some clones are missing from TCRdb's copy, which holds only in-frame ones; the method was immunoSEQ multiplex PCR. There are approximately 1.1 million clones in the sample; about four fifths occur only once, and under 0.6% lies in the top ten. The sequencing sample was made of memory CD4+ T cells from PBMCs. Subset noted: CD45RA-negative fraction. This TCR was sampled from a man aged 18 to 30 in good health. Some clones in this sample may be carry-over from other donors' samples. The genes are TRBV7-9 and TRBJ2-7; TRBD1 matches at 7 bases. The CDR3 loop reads CASSLDRVIHEQYF. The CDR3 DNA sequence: TGTGCCAGCAGCCTAGACAGGGTCATACACGAGCAGTACTTC. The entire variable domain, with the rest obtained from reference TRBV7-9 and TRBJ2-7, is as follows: DTGVSQNPRHKITKRGQNVTFRCDPISEHNRLYWYRQTLGQGPEFLTYFQNEAQLEKSRLLSDRFSAERPKGSFSTLEIQRTEQGDSAMYLCASSLDRVIHEQYFGPGTRLTVT.